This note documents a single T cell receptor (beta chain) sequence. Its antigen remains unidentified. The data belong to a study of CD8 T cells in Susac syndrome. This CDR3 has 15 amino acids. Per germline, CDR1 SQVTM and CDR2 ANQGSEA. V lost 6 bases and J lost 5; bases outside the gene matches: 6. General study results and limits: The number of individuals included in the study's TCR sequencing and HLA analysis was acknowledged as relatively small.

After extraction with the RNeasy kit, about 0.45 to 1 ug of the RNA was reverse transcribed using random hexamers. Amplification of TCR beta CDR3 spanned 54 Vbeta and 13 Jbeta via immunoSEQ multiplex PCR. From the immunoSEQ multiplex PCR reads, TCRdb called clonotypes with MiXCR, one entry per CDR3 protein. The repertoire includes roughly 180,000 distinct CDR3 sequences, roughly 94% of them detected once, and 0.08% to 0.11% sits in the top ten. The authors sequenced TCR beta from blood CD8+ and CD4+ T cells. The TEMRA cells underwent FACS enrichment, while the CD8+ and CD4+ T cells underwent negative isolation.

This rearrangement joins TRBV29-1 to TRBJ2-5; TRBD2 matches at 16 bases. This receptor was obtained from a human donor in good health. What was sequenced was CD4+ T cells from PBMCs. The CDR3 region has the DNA TGCAGCGTGGGGACTAGCGGGAGGGCCGCGGAGACCCAGTACTTC. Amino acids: CSVGTSGRAAETQYF.